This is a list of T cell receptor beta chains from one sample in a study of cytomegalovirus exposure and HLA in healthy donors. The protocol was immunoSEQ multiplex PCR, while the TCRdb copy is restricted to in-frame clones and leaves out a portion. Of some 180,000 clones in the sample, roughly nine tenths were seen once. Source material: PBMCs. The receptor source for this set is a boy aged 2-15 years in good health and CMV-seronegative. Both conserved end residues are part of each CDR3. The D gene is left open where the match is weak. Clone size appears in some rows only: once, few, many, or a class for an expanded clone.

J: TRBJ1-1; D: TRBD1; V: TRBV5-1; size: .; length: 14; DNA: TGCGCCAGCAGCTTGGGAGAAGGGGACAGTGAAGCTTTCTTT; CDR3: CASSLGEGDSEAFF
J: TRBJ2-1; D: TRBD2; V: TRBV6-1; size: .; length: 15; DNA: TGTGCCAGCAGTGTACTAGCGGGAGCCTACAATGAGCAGTTCTTC; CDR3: CASSVLAGAYNEQFF
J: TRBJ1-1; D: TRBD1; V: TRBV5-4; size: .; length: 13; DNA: TGTGCCAGCAGCACCGACAGGGGGAGCAAAGCTTTCTTT; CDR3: CASSTDRGSKAFF
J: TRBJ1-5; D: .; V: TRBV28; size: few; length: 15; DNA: TGTGCCAGCAGTTTAGGGCAGCGGGAGGATCAGCCCCAGCATTTT; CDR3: CASSLGQREDQPQHF
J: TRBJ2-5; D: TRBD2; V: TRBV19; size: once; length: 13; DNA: TGTGCCAGTAGGGTTAGCGGGAGCCAGACCCAGTACTTC; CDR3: CASRVSGSQTQYF
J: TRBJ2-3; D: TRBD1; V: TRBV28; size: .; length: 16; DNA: TGTGCCAGCAGTTTTTTCGGGACAGGGATCACAGATACGCAGTATTTT; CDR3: CASSFFGTGITDTQYF
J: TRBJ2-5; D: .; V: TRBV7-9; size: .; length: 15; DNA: TGTGCCAGCAGCTTACCCGGAAGGAGTGGGGAGACCCAGTACTTC; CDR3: CASSLPGRSGETQYF
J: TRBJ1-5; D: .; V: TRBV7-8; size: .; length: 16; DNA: TGTGCCAGCAGCTCCGACAGCCCCCCTAGCAATCAGCCCCAGCATTTT; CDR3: CASSSDSPPSNQPQHF
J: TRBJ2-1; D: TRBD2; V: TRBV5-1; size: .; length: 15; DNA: TGCGCCAGCAGCTTGTCCGGACTAGCCTACAATGAGCAGTTCTTC; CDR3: CASSLSGLAYNEQFF
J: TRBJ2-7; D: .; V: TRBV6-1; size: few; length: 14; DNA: TGTGCCACGACAAGGGGCCCGGTTCACTACGAGCAGTACTTC; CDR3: CATTRGPVHYEQYF
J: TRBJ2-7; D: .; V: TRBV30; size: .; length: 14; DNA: TGTGCCTGGAGTGTACGGAGGGCAGCTCACGAGCAGTACTTC; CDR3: CAWSVRRAAHEQYF
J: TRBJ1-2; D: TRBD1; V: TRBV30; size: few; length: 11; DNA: TGTGCCTGGACAGGGGGCTATGGCTACACCTTC; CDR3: CAWTGGYGYTF
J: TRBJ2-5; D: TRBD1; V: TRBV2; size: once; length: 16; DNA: TGTGCCAGCAGTGGAGCCGGGACAGGTGGTGGGGAGACCCAGTACTTC; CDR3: CASSGAGTGGGETQYF
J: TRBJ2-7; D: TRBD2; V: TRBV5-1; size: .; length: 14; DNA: TGCGCCAGCAGCCCACTAGCGGGTGCCTACGAGCAGTACTTC; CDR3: CASSPLAGAYEQYF
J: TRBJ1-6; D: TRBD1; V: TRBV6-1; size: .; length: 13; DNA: TGTGCCACGACACAGGGGAGGTTTTCACCCCTCCACTTT; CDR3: CATTQGRFSPLHF
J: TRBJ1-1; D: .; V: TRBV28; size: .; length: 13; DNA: TGTGCCAGCAGCGGACATCGGAACACTGAAGCTTTCTTT; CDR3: CASSGHRNTEAFF
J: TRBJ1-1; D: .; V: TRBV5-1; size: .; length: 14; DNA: TGCGCCAGCAGCATACAGGGCCTGAACACTGAAGCTTTCTTT; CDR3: CASSIQGLNTEAFF
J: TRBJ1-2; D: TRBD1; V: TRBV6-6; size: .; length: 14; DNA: TGTGCCAACAGGCTGGGACAGGGTAACTATGGCTACACCTTC; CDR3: CANRLGQGNYGYTF
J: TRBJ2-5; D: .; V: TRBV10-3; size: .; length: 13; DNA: TGTGCCATCAGTGAGTGGGCTCGAGAGACCCAGTACTTC; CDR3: CAISEWARETQYF
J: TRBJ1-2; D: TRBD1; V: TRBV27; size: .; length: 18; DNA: TGTGCCAGCAGCGCCGAACCCCTCCTCGACAGGGTTACTTATGGCTACACCTTC; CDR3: CASSAEPLLDRVTYGYTF
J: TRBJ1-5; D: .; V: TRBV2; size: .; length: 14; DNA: TGTGCCAGCAGTGTTTCGGGGGGAGATCAGCCCCAGCATTTT; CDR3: CASSVSGGDQPQHF
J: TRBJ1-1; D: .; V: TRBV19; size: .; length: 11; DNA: TGTGCCAGTAGTTTTGGGCAGGAAGCTTTCTTT; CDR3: CASSFGQEAFF
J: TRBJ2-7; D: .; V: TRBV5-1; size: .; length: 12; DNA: TGCGCCAGCAGCCAAGGACACTACGAGCAGTACTTC; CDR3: CASSQGHYEQYF
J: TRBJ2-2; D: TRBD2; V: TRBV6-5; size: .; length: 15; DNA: TGTGCCAGCAGTCTTAGTACGGGAGGGGTCGGGGAGCTGTTTTTT; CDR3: CASSLSTGGVGELFF
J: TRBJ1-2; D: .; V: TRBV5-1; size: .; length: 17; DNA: TGCGCCAGCAGCGTGTTTTCCGGGGGGGCCCTCACCTATGGCTACACCTTC; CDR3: CASSVFSGGALTYGYTF
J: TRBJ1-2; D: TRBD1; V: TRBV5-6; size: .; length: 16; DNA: TGTGCCAGCAGCTTATCCGGGACAGGGGAAAACTATGGCTACACCTTC; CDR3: CASSLSGTGENYGYTF
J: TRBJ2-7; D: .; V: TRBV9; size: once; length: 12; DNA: TGTGCCAGCAGCGCTGTTCCCCACGAGCAGTACTTC; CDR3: CASSAVPHEQYF
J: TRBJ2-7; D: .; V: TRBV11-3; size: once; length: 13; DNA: TGTGCCAGCAGCTTAGAGGTAGGGGCCGAGCAGTACTTC; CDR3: CASSLEVGAEQYF
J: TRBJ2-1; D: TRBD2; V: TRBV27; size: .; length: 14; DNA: TGTGCCAGCAGGACTAGCGGGAGTTTGAATGAGCAGTTCTTC; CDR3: CASRTSGSLNEQFF
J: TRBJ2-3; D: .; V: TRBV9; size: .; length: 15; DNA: TGTGCCAGCAGCCTAACCGGGACTAGCACAGATACGCAGTATTTT; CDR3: CASSLTGTSTDTQYF
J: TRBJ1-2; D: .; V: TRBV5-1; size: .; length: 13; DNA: TGCGCCAGCAGTCCAACAGGGTTCCTAGGCTACACCTTC; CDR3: CASSPTGFLGYTF
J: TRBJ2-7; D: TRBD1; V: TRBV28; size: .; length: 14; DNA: TGTGCCAGCAGTCCGAGGACAGGGCACTACGAGCAGTACTTC; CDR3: CASSPRTGHYEQYF
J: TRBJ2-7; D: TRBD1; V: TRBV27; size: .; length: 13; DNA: TGTGCCACCAAACAGGGGGCAGGGTACGAGCAGTACTTC; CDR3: CATKQGAGYEQYF
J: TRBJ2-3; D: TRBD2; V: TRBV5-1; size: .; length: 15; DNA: TGCGCCAGCAGCTCGTTACTAGCGGCCACAGATACGCAGTATTTT; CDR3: CASSSLLAATDTQYF
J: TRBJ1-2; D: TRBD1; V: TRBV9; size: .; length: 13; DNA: TGTGCCAGCAGCGGGACAGGGTCAAGTGGCTACACCTTC; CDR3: CASSGTGSSGYTF
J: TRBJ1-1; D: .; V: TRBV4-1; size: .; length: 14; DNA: TGCGCCAGCAGCCAAAACAGGGCCAACACTGAAGCTTTCTTT; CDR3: CASSQNRANTEAFF
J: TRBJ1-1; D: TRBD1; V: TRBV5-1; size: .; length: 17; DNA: TGCGCCAGCAGCTTGTATGAGACAGGGGGCAGTGGCACTGAAGCTTTCTTT; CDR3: CASSLYETGGSGTEAFF
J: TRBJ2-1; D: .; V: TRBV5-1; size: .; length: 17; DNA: TGCGCCAGCAGCTTGTCGCTAGCCCCGGGCGAGTACAATGAGCAGTTCTTC; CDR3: CASSLSLAPGEYNEQFF
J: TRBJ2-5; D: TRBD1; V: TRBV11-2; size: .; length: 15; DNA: TGTGCCAGCAGCCGTGCGCGGGACAGGGTTGAGACCCAGTACTTC; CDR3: CASSRARDRVETQYF
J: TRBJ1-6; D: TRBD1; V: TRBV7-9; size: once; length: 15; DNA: TGTGCCAGCAGCTTACAGGGGGCGCCGGATTCACCCCTCCACTTT; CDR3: CASSLQGAPDSPLHF
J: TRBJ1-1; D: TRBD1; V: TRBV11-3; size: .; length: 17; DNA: TGTGCCAGCAGCTTTGAAGACAGGGTGGAGGGGAACACTGAAGCTTTCTTT; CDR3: CASSFEDRVEGNTEAFF
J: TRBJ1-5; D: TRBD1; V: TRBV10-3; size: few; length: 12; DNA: TGTGCCATAACAGGGGGCTCTCAGCCCCAGCATTTT; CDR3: CAITGGSQPQHF
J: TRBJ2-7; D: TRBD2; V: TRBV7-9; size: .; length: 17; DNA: TGTGCCAGCAGCTTTCCGATAAGCGGGGTTCTCTCCTACGAGCAGTACTTC; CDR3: CASSFPISGVLSYEQYF
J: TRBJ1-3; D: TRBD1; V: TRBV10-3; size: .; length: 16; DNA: TGTGCCATCAGCCGACAGGGACTGAACTCTGGAAACACCATATATTTT; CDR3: CAISRQGLNSGNTIYF
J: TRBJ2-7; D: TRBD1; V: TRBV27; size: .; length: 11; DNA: TGTGCCAGCAGGACAGGGAACGAGCAGTACTTC; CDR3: CASRTGNEQYF
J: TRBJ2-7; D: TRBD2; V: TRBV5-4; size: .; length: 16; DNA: TGTGCCAGCAGCCTGACTAGCGGGAGAGGGCCTTACGAGCAGTACTTC; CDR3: CASSLTSGRGPYEQYF
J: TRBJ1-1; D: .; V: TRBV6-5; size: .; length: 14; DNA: TGTGCCAGCAGTTACCCTGGGGGGGGGCAGCAAGCTTTCTTT; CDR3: CASSYPGGGQQAFF
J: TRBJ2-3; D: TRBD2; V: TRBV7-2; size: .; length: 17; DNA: TGTGCCAGCAGCTCCGGGACTAGCGGGAGGGCCTTGGATACGCAGTATTTT; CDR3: CASSSGTSGRALDTQYF